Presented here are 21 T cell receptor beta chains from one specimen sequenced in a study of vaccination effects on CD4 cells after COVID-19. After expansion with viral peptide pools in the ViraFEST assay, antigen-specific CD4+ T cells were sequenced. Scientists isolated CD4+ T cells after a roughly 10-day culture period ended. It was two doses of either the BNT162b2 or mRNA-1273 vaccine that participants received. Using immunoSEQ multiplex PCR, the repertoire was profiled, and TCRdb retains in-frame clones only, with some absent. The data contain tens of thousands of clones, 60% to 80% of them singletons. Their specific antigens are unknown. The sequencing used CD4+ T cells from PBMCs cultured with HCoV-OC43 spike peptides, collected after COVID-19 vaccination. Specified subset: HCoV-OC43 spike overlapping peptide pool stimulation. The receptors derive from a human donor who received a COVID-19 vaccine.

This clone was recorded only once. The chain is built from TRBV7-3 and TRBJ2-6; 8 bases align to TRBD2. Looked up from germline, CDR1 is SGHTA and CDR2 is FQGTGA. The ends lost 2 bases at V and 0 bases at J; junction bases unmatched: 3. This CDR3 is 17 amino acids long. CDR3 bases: TGTGCCAGCAGCTTAGCGGGGGGCCCCTCTGGGGCCAACGTCCTGACTTTC. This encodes CASSLAGGPSGANVLTF.

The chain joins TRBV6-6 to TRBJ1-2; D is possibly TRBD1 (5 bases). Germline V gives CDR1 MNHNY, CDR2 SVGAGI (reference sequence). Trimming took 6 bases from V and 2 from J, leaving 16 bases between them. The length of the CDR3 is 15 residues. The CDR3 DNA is TGTGCCAGCAGCAAGAGGCGGGGGGGAAACTATGGCTACACCTTC. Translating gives CASSKRRGGNYGYTF.

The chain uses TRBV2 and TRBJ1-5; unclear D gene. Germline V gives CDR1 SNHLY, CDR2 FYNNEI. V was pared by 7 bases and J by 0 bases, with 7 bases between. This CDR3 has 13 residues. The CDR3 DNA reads TGTGCCAGCACCAGTACTAGCAATCAGCCCCAGCATTTT. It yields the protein CASTSTSNQPQHF.

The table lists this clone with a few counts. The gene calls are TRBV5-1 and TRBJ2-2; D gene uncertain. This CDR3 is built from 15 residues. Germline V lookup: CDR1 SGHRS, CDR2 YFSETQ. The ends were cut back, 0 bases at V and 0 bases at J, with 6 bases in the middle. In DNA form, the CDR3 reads TGCGCCAGCAGCTTGGTTCAATCGAACACCGGGGAGCTGTTTTTT. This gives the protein CASSLVQSNTGELFF.

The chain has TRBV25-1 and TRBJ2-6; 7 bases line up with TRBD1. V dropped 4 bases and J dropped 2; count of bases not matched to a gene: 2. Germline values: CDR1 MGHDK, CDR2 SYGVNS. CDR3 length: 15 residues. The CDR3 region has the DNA TGTGCCAGCAGTGGAACAGGGGCTGGGGCCAACGTCCTGACTTTC. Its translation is CASSGTGAGANVLTF.

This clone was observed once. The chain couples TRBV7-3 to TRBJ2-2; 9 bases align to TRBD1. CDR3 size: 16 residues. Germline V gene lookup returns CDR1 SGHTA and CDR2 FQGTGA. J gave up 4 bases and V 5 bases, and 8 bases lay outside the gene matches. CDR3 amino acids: CASSTTGGMTTGELFF. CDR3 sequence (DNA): TGTGCCAGCAGCACCACAGGGGGCATGACCACCGGGGAGCTGTTTTTT.

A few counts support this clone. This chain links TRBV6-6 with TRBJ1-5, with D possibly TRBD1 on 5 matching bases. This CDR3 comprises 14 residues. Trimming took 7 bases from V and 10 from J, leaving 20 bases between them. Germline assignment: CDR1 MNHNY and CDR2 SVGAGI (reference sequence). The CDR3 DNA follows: TGTGCCAGCAATGAGAGAGGGACCGATTCTCCCCAGCATTTT. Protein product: CASNERGTDSPQHF.

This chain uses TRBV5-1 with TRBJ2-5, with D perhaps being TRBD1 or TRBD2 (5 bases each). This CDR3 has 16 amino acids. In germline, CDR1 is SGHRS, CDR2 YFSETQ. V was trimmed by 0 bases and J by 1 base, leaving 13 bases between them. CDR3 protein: CASSLAGTTIQETQYF. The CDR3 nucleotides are TGCGCCAGCAGCTTGGCAGGGACGACAATCCAAGAGACCCAGTACTTC. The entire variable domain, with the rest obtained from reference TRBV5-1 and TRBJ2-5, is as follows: KAGVTQTPRYLIKTRGQQVTLSCSPISGHRSVSWYQQTPGQGLQFLFEYFSETQRNKGNFPGRFSGRQFSNSRSEMNVSTLELGDSALYLCASSLAGTTIQETQYFGPGTRLLVL.

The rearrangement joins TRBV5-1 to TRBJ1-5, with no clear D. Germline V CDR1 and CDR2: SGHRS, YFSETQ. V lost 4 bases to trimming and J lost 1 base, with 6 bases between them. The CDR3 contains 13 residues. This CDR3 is CASSKDSNQPQHF. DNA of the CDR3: TGCGCCAGCAGCAAAGACAGCAATCAGCCCCAGCATTTT. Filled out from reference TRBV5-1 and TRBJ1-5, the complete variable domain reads KAGVTQTPRYLIKTRGQQVTLSCSPISGHRSVSWYQQTPGQGLQFLFEYFSETQRNKGNFPGRFSGRQFSNSRSEMNVSTLELGDSALYLCASSKDSNQPQHFGDGTRLSIL.

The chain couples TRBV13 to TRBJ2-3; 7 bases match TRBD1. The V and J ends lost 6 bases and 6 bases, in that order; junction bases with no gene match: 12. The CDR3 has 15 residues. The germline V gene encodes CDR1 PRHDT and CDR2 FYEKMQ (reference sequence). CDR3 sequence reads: CASSLRQGPVDTQYF. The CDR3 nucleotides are TGTGCCAGCAGTTTGAGACAGGGTCCCGTTGATACGCAGTATTTT. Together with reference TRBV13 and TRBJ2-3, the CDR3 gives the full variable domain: AAGVIQSPRHLIKEKRETATLKCYPIPRHDTVYWYQQGPGQDPQFLISFYEKMQSDKGSIPDRFSAQQFSDYHSELNMSSLELGDSALYFCASSLRQGPVDTQYFGPGTRLTVL.

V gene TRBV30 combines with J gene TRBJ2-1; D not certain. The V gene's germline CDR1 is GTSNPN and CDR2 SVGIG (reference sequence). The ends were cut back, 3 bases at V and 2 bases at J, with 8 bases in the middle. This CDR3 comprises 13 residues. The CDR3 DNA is TGTGCCTGGAGGCAGGCCGCCTACAATGAGCAGTTCTTC. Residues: CAWRQAAYNEQFF.

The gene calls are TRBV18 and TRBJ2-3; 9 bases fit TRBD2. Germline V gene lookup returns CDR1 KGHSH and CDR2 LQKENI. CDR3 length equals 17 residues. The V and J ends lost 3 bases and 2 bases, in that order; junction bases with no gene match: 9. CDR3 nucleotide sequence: TGTGCCAGCTCACCCCTAAGGCGCGGGGGGGCCACAGATACGCAGTATTTT. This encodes CASSPLRRGGATDTQYF.

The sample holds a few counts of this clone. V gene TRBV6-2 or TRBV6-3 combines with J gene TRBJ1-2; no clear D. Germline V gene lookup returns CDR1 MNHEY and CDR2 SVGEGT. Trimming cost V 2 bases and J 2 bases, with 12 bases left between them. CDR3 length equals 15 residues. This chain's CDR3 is CASSYLSAANYGYTF. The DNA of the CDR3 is TGTGCCAGCAGTTACCTATCGGCAGCAAACTATGGCTACACCTTC.

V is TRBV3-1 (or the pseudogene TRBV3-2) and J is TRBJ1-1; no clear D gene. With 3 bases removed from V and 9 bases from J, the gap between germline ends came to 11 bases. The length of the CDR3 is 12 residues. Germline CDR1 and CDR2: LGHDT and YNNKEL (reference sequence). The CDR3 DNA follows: TGTGCCAGCAGCCAGTCCCAGTACAAAGCTTTCTTT. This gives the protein CASSQSQYKAFF.

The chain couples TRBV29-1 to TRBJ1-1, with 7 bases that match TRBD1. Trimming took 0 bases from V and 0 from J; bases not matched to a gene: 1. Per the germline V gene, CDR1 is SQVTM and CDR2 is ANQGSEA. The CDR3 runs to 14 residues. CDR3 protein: CSVEDRGLNTEAFF. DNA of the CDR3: TGCAGCGTTGAAGACAGGGGGTTGAACACTGAAGCTTTCTTT.

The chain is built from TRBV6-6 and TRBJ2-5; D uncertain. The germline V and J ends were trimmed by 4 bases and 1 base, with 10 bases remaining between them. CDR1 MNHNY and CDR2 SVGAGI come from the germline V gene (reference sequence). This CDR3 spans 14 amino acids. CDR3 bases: TGTGCCAGCAGTTTGGGCAGGTTCCAAGAGACCCAGTACTTC. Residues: CASSLGRFQETQYF.

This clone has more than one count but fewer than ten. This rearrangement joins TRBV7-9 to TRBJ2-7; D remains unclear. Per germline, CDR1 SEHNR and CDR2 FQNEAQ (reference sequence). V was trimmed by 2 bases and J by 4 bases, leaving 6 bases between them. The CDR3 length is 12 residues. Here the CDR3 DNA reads TGTGCCAGCAGCTTAAACGGTTACGAGCAGTACGTC. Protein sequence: CASSLNGYEQYV.

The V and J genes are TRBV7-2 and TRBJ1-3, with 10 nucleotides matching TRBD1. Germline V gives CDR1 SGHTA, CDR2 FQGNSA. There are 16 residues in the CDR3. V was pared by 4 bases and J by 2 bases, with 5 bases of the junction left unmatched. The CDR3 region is CASSSQTGGPGNTIYF. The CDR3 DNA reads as TGTGCCAGCAGCTCCCAGACAGGGGGCCCTGGAAACACCATATATTTT.

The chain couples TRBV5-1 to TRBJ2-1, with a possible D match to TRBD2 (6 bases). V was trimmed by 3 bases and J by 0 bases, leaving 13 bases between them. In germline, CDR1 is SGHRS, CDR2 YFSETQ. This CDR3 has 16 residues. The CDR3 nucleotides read TGCGCCAGCAGCTCGCAACTAGCCACCTCCTACAATGAGCAGTTCTTC. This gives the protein CASSSQLATSYNEQFF.

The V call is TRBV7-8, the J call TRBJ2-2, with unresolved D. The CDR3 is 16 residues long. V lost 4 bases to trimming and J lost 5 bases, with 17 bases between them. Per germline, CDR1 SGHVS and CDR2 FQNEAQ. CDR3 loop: CASSSLSSGNTGELFF. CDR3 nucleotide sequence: TGTGCCAGCAGCTCCCTTTCGAGTGGGAATACCGGGGAGCTGTTTTTT.

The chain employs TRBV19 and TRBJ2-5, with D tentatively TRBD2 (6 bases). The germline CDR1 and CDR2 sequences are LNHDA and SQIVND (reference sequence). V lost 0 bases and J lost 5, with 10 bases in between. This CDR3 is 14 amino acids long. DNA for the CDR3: TGTGCCAGTAGTATAGATTCCGGAGGGGAGACCCAGTACTTC. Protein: CASSIDSGGETQYF.